This T cell receptor (beta chain) came from a study of T cell changes during pregnancy in multiple sclerosis. The table came from immunoSEQ multiplex PCR; TCRdb's copy has only in-frame clones and leaves some out. The table has more than 90,000 clones, roughly 90% seen once. Germline CDR1 GTSNPN, CDR2 SVGIG (reference sequence). This CDR3 is 14 amino acids long. J lost 5 bases, V lost 2 bases, and 8 bases had no gene match. This receptor was identified in a female donor with multiple sclerosis, enrolled in a pregnancy study. Sequenced material: peripheral blood, taken in the third trimester of pregnancy. The chain is built from TRBV30 and TRBJ2-7; TRBD2 aligns across 8 bases. The CDR3 protein is CAWSQGLEGNEQYF. The CDR3 DNA reads TGTGCCTGGAGTCAGGGACTAGAAGGAAACGAGCAGTACTTC.